This T cell receptor beta chain was profiled in a study of T cells in Graves' hyperthyroidism and ophthalmopathy. This clonotype was recorded many times. RNA transcripts gave rise to amplified TCR beta CDR3 regions. Researchers ran a first-round RT-PCR on the TCR CDR3 using the HTBI primer set. MiXCR, run by TCRdb on the multiplex PCR reads, gives a single entry per CDR3 protein. The sample records 250,000 to 350,000 distinct CDR3 sequences, approximately 21% being singletons. The length of the CDR3 is 15 residues. Germline lookup yields CDR1 MNHNS and CDR2 SASEGT. With 8 bases removed from V and 0 bases from J, the gap between germline ends came to 16 bases.

The sequence was obtained from a man aged 25-45 years with Graves' ophthalmopathy. V is TRBV6-1 and J is TRBJ2-5; tentative D call: TRBD2 (6 bases). Input material: blood. The CDR3 spells CASCLWAGNQETQYF. The CDR3 nucleotides read TGTGCCAGCTGCTTATGGGCGGGAAACCAAGAGACCCAGTACTTC.